Below are 13 T cell receptor beta chains sequenced from a single sample in a study of shared clonotypes between healthy human individuals. Sequenced by immunoSEQ multiplex PCR; TCRdb stores in-frame clones only, minus some. The table has around 1,000,000 clones, roughly 80% seen once. Sequenced input: memory CD4+ T cells from PBMCs. Subset specified: CD45RA-negative fraction. The receptors originated from a man aged 18-30 years in good health. Some clones in this sample may be carry-over from other donors' samples.

In its sample, this clone was seen once. The J gene is TRBJ2-1, the V gene TRBV28, with D unclear. The germline V and J ends were trimmed by 4 bases and 4 bases, with 8 bases remaining between them. Germline V CDR1 and CDR2: MDHEN, SYDVKM. CDR3 length: 13 residues. The chain's CDR3 is CASSSVGYNEQFF. The CDR3 region has the DNA TGTGCCAGCAGTTCCGTGGGGTACAATGAGCAGTTCTTC.

This clone was found a few times. The V and J genes are TRBV2 and TRBJ2-5, with D perhaps TRBD1 or TRBD2 (6 bases each). The CDR3 spans 12 residues. CDR1 SNHLY and CDR2 FYNNEI come from the germline V gene. Deletions cut 10 bases from V and 3 bases from J, with 12 bases between. In DNA form, the CDR3 reads TGTGCCACAACCGGGGGCGAAGAGACCCAGTACTTC. It translates to CATTGGEETQYF.

This chain connects TRBV9 to TRBJ2-1; possible D gene TRBD2, 6 bases. The CDR3 extends over 15 amino acids. V lost 4 bases and J 1 base, leaving 12 bases between the germline ends. Germline lookup yields CDR1 SGDLS and CDR2 YYNGEE. CDR3 DNA: TGTGCCAGCAGCACCCGGGACTCGTCCTACAATGAGCAGTTCTTC. It encodes CASSTRDSSYNEQFF.

CDR3: CASSDLAAGVEQFF. The CDR3 nucleotides are TGTGCCAGCAGCGATCTAGCGGCCGGAGTGGAGCAGTTCTTC. This chain joins TRBV7-3 and TRBJ2-1, with TRBD2 matching over 7 bases. With V trimmed by 5 bases and J by 10 bases, 11 bases remained unmatched. CDR1 and CDR2 (germline): SGHTA, FQGTGA. The CDR3 sequence is 14 residues long.

The chain uses TRBV5-1 and TRBJ2-7, with a weak D call TRBD1 (5 bases). The CDR3 length is 14 residues. Germline V gives CDR1 SGHRS, CDR2 YFSETQ. Trimming shortened V by 2 bases and J by 0 bases, and 9 bases separated the two germline ends. CDR3 nucleotides: TGCGCCAGCAGCTTCCAGGGCGGCTCCTACGAGCAGTACTTC. It yields the protein CASSFQGGSYEQYF.

This clone was seen a single time. The gene calls are TRBV30 and TRBJ2-3; TRBD2 aligns across 8 bases. The CDR3 is made up of 15 amino acids. Germline V CDR1 and CDR2: GTSNPN, SVGIG (reference sequence). V gave up 4 bases and J gave up 1 base; unmatched junction bases: 7. The CDR3 sequence is CAWKAAGGGTDTQYF. For the CDR3, the DNA is TGTGCCTGGAAAGCGGCGGGAGGCGGCACAGATACGCAGTATTTT.

This clone was picked up a small number of times. The rearrangement links TRBV29-1 to TRBJ1-1; no definite D call. The CDR3 loop spans 14 amino acids. The V end lost 1 base, the J end lost 4 bases, and 13 bases lay between the germline ends. From germline, CDR1 is SQVTM and CDR2 ANQGSEA. The CDR3 region is CSVEASLWGTEAFF. In DNA form, the CDR3 reads TGCAGCGTTGAAGCCTCCCTTTGGGGCACTGAAGCTTTCTTT.

The J gene is TRBJ2-6, the V gene TRBV2, with TRBD1 identical over 7 bases. The CDR3 consists of 19 residues. V shed 4 bases, J shed 0 bases, and the junction held 12 bases outside the gene matches. The germline CDR1 and CDR2 sequences are SNHLY and FYNNEI. The CDR3 is CASSGTGTVGGSGANVLTF. The CDR3 DNA reads TGTGCCAGCAGTGGGACCGGGACAGTCGGCGGCTCTGGGGCCAACGTCCTGACTTTC.

The V gene is TRBV5-8, the J gene TRBJ2-1; 10 bases agree with TRBD2. Germline assignment: CDR1 SGHTS and CDR2 YDEGEE. The junction had 7 bases not matched to a gene; V was cut back by 4 bases and J by 6 bases. This CDR3 region has 15 residues. The CDR3 loop is CASSHQREGRNEQFF. CDR3 DNA: TGTGCCAGCAGCCACCAGCGGGAGGGCCGCAATGAGCAGTTCTTC.

The chain combines TRBV4-1 with TRBJ1-1; possibly TRBD1 for D (5 bases). The CDR3 is 13 residues long. Germline V lookup: CDR1 MGHRA, CDR2 YSYEKL. The ends were cut back, 1 base at V and 10 bases at J, with 13 bases in the middle. CDR3: CASSQAGTLLAFF. The CDR3 DNA is TGCGCCAGCAGCCAAGCAGGGACGCTTTTAGCTTTCTTT.

The genes are TRBV28 and TRBJ2-3; either TRBD1 or TRBD2 may fit D (6 bases each). The V gene lost 7 bases and the J gene lost 6 bases, with 20 bases spanning the gap. Germline-derived CDR1 and CDR2 are MDHEN and SYDVKM. This CDR3 region has 15 residues. The DNA of the CDR3 is TGTGCCAGCACCCCTGAACGGGGGCGCATGGATACGCAGTATTTT. Protein sequence: CASTPERGRMDTQYF.

This sequence joins TRBV15 and TRBJ2-1; D remains ambiguous. CDR3 size: 16 residues. Germline loops: CDR1 LNHNV, CDR2 YYDKDF (reference sequence). Trimming cost V 0 bases and J 3 bases, with 12 bases left between them. The CDR3 is CATSRERQVFYNEQFF. Here the CDR3 DNA reads TGTGCCACCAGCAGAGAACGGCAGGTCTTCTACAATGAGCAGTTCTTC.

The chain carries TRBV7-2 and TRBJ2-4, with TRBD1 matching over 9 bases. Germline CDR1 reads SGHTA; CDR2 reads FQGNSA. The V and J ends lost 1 base and 0 bases, in that order; junction bases with no gene match: 4. The CDR3 totals 17 residues. The CDR3 region has the DNA TGTGCCAGCAGCTTAGTGCTGGGACAGGGAGCCAAAAACATTCAGTACTTC. Translated, it gives CASSLVLGQGAKNIQYF. Drawing the rest from reference TRBV7-2 and TRBJ2-4, the complete variable domain is GAGVSQSPSNKVTEKGKDVELRCDPISGHTALYWYRQSLGQGLEFLIYFQGNSAPDKSGLPSDRFSAERTGGSVSTLTIQRTQQEDSAVYLCASSLVLGQGAKNIQYFGAGTRLSVL.